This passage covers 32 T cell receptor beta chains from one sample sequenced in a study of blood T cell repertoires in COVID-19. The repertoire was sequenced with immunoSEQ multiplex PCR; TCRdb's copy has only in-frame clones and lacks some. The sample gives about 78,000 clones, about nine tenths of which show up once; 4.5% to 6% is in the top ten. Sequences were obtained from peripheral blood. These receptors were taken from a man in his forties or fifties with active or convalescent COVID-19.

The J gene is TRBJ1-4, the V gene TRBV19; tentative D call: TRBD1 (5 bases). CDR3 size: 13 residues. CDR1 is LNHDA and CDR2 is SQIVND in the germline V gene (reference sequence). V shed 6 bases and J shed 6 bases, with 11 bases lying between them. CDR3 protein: CASRGRDYEKLFF. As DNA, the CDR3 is TGTGCCAGTAGGGGCAGGGATTATGAAAAACTGTTTTTT.

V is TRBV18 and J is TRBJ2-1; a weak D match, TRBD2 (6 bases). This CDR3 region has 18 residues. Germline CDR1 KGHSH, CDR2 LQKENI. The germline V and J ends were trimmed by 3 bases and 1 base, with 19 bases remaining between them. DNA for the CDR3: TGTGCCAGCTCACCCGGGGGTAGCGCTCAGTCTTCCTACAATGAGCAGTTCTTC. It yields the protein CASSPGGSAQSSYNEQFF.

This CDR3 is CASSERGGRGQETQYF. The DNA for the CDR3 is TGTGCCAGCAGTGAAAGAGGGGGCCGTGGGCAAGAGACCCAGTACTTC. This chain uses TRBV6-1 with TRBJ2-5; 7 bases line up with TRBD1. Germline assignment: CDR1 MNHNS and CDR2 SASEGT. V dropped 2 bases and J dropped 2; count of bases not matched to a gene: 8. This CDR3 is 16 amino acids long.

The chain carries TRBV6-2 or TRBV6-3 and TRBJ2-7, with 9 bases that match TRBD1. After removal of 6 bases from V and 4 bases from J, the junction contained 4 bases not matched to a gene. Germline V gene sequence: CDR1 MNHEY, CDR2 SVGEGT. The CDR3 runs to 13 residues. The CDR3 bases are TGTGCCAGCAGCACAGGGGGCGATTACGAGCAGTACGTC. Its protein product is CASSTGGDYEQYV.

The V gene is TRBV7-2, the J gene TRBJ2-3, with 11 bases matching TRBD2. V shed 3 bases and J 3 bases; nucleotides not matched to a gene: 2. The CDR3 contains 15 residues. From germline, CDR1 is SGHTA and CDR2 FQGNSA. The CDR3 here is CASSFRLAGTDTQYF. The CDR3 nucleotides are TGTGCCAGCAGCTTCAGACTAGCGGGGACAGATACGCAGTATTTT.

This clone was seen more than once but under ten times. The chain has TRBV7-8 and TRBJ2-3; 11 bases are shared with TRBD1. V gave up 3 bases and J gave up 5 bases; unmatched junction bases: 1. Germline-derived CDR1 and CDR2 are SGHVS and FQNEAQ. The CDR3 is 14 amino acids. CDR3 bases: TGTGCCAGCAGCTTTGGGACAGGGGGAGATACGCAGTATTTT. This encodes CASSFGTGGDTQYF.

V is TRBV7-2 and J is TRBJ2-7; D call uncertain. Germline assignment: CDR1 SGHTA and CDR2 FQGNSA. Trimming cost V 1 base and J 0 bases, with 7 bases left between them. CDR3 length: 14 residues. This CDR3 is CASSLDPVSYEQYF. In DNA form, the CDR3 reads TGTGCCAGCAGCTTAGATCCGGTCTCCTACGAGCAGTACTTC. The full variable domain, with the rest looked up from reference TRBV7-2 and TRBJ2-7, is GAGVSQSPSNKVTEKGKDVELRCDPISGHTALYWYRQSLGQGLEFLIYFQGNSAPDKSGLPSDRFSAERTGGSVSTLTIQRTQQEDSAVYLCASSLDPVSYEQYFGPGTRLTVT.

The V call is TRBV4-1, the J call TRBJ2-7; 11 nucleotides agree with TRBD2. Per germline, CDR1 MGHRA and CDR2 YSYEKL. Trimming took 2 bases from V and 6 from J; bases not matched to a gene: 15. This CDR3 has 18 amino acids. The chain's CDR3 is CASSQYNPGLAAGGEQYF. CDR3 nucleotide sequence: TGCGCCAGCAGCCAATACAATCCGGGACTAGCGGCGGGGGGCGAGCAGTACTTC.

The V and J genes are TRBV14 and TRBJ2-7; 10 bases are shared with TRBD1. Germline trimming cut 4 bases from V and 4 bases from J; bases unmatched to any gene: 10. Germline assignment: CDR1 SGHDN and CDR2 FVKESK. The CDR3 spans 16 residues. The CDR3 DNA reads TGTGCCAGCAGCCGGCGGGGGGACAGGGGAATATACGAGCAGTACTTC. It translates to CASSRRGDRGIYEQYF.

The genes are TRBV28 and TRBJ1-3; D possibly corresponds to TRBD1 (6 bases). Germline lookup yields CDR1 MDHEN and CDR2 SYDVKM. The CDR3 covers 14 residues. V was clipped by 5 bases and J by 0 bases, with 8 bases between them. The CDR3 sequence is CASSQGHSGNTIYF. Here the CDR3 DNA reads TGTGCCAGCAGTCAGGGGCACTCTGGAAACACCATATATTTT.

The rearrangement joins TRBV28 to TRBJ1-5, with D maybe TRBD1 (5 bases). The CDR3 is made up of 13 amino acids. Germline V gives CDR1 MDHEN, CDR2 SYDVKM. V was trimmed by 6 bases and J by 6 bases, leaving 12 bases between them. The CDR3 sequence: CASRPGGRQPQHF. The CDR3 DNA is TGTGCCAGCAGACCCGGGGGTCGTCAGCCCCAGCATTTT.

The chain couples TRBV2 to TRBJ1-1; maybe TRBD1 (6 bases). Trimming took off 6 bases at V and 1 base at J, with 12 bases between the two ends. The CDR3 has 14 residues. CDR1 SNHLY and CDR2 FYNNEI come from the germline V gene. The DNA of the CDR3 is TGTGCCAGCAGGGGTGAACAGGGGAACACTGAAGCTTTCTTT. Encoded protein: CASRGEQGNTEAFF.

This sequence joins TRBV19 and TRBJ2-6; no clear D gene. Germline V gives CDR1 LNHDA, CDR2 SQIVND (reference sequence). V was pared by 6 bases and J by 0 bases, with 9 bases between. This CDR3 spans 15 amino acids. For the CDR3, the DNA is TGTGCCAGTAGATTCCCGAGCTCTGGGGCCAACGTCCTGACTTTC. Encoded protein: CASRFPSSGANVLTF.

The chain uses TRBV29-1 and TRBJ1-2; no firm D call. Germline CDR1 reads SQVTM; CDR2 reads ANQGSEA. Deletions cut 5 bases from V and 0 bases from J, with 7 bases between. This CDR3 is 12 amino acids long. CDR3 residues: CSVRDSNYGYTF. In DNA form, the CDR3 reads TGCAGCGTTAGAGACTCTAACTATGGCTACACCTTC. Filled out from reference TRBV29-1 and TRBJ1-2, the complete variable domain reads SAVISQKPSRDICQRGTSLTIQCQVDSQVTMMFWYRQQPGQSLTLIATANQGSEATYESGFVIDKFPISRPNLTFSTLTVSNMSPEDSSIYLCSVRDSNYGYTFGSGTRLTVV.

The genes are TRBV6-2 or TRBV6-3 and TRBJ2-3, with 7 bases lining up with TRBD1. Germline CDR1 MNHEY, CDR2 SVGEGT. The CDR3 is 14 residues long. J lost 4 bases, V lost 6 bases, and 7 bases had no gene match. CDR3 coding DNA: TGTGCCAGCAGCAACAGGGGTAGGGCAGATACGCAGTATTTT. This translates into CASSNRGRADTQYF.

CDR3 sequence (DNA): TGTGCCAGCAGCTCCGTGGGACAGGGTACCTACAATGAGCAGTTCTTC. This sequence encodes CASSSVGQGTYNEQFF. V gene TRBV7-6 combines with J gene TRBJ2-1; 9 bases are shared with TRBD1. J was trimmed by 2 bases and V by 4 bases; bases with no gene match: 6. The CDR3 length is 16 residues. Germline CDR1 and CDR2: SGHVS and FNYEAQ.

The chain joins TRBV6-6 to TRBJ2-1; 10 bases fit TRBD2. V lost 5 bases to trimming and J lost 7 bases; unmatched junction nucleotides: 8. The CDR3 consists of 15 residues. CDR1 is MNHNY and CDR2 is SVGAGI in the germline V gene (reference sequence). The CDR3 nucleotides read TGTGCCAGCAGTGGGGTAGCGGGGGGATGGAATGAGCAGTTCTTC. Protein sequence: CASSGVAGGWNEQFF.

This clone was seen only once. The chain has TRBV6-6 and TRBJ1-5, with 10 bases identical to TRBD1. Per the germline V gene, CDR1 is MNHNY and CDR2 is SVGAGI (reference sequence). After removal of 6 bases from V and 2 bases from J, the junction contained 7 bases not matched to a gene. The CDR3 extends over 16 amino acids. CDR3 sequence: CASRNRQGARNQPQHF. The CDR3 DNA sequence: TGTGCCAGCAGAAATCGACAGGGGGCCCGCAATCAGCCCCAGCATTTT.

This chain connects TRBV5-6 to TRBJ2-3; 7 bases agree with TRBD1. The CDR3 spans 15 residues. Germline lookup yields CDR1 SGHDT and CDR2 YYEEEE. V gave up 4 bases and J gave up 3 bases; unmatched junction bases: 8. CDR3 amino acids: CASSILQGLTDTQYF. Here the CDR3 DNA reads TGTGCCAGCAGCATCCTACAGGGGCTTACAGATACGCAGTATTTT.

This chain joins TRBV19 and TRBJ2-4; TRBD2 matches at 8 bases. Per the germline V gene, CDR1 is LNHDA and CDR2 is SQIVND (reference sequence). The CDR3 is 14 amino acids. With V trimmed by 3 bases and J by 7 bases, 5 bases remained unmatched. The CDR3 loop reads CASSMAGLENIQYF. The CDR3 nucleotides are TGTGCCAGTAGTATGGCGGGACTAGAGAACATTCAGTACTTC.

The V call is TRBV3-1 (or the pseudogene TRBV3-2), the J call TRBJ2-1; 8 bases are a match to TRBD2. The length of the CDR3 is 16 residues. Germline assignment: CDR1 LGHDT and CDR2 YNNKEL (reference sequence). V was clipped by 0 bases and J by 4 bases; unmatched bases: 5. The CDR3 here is CASSQDAGGEYNEQFF. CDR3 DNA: TGTGCCAGCAGCCAAGACGCGGGGGGAGAATACAATGAGCAGTTCTTC.

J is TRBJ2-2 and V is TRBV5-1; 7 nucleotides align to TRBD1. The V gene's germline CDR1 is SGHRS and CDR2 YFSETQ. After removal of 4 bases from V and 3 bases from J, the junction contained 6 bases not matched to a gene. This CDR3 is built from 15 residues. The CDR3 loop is CASSTGQAHTGELFF. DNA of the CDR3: TGCGCCAGCAGCACCGGACAGGCTCACACCGGGGAGCTGTTTTTT.

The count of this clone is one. The CDR3 loop reads CASSWGTSGGETQYF. CDR3 nucleotide sequence: TGCGCCAGCAGCTGGGGGACTAGCGGGGGCGAGACCCAGTACTTC. The chain is built from TRBV5-1 and TRBJ2-5, with TRBD2 matching over 14 bases. Germline V gene sequence: CDR1 SGHRS, CDR2 YFSETQ. CDR3 length: 15 residues. V gave up 3 bases and J gave up 5 bases; unmatched junction bases: 3. Full variable domain (rest looked up from reference TRBV5-1 and TRBJ2-5): KAGVTQTPRYLIKTRGQQVTLSCSPISGHRSVSWYQQTPGQGLQFLFEYFSETQRNKGNFPGRFSGRQFSNSRSEMNVSTLELGDSALYLCASSWGTSGGETQYFGPGTRLLVL.

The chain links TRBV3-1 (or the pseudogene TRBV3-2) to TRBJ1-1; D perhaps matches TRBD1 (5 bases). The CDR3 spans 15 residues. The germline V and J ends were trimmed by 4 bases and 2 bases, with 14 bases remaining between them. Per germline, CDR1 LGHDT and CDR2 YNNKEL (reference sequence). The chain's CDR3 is CASSPPFRVNTEAFF. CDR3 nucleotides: TGTGCCAGCAGCCCCCCCTTCAGGGTAAACACTGAAGCTTTCTTT.

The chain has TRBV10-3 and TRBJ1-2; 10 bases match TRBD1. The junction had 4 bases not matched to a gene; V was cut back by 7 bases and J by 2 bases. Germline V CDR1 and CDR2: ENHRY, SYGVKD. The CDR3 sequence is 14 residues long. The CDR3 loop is CAITPGQGNYGYTF. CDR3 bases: TGTGCCATCACCCCGGGACAGGGGAACTATGGCTACACCTTC.

CDR3 DNA: TGTGCCAGCAGGTCGACTAGCGGGGCCAAAAACATTCAGTACTTC. It translates to CASRSTSGAKNIQYF. The genes are TRBV2 and TRBJ2-4; TRBD2 matches at 10 bases. V was clipped by 6 bases and J by 1 base; unmatched bases: 3. This CDR3 has 15 amino acids. Per the germline V gene, CDR1 is SNHLY and CDR2 is FYNNEI.

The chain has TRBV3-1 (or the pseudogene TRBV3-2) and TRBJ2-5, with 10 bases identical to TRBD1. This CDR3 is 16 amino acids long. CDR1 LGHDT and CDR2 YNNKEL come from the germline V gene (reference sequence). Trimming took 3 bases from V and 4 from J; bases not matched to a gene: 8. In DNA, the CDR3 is TGTGCCAGCAGCCATCAACGGGACAGGGGAAGAGAGACCCAGTACTTC. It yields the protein CASSHQRDRGRETQYF.

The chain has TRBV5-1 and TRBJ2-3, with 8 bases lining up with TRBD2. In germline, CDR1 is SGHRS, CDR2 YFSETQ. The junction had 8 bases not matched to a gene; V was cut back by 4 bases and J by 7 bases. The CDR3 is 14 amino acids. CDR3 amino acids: CASSLPGGLNTQYF. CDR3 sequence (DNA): TGCGCCAGCAGCCTTCCGGGGGGGCTAAATACGCAGTATTTT.

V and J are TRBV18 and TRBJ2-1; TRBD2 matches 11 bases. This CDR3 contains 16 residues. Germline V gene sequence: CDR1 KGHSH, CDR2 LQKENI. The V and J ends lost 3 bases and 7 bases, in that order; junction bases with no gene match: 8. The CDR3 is CASSPRSLAGVNEQFF. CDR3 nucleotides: TGTGCCAGCTCACCGCGATCACTAGCGGGGGTAAATGAGCAGTTCTTC. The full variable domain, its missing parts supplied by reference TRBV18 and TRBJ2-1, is NAGVMQNPRHLVRRRGQEARLRCSPMKGHSHVYWYRQLPEEGLKFMVYLQKENIIDESGMPKERFSAEFPKEGPSILRIQQVVRGDSAAYFCASSPRSLAGVNEQFFGPGTRLTVL.

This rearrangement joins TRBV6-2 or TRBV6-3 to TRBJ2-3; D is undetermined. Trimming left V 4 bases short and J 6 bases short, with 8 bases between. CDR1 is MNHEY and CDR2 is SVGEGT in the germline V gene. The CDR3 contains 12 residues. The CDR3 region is CASSFWRDTQYF. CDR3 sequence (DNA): TGTGCCAGCAGTTTCTGGCGGGATACGCAGTATTTT.

In DNA form, the CDR3 reads TGTGCCAGCAGTCCTCCGGGACAATTTAACTATGGCTACACCTTC. It translates to CASSPPGQFNYGYTF. The V gene is TRBV28, the J gene TRBJ1-2, with D perhaps matching TRBD1 (6 bases). Trimming removed 5 bases at V and 1 base at J, with 14 bases between. The CDR3 is made up of 15 amino acids. Germline V gives CDR1 MDHEN, CDR2 SYDVKM.

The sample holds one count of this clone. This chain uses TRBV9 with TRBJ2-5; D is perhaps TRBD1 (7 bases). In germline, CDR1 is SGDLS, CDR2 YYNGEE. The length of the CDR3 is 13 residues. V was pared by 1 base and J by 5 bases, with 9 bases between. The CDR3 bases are TGTGCCAGCAGCGTACAGGGGGGTGAGACCCAGTACTTC. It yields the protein CASSVQGGETQYF.